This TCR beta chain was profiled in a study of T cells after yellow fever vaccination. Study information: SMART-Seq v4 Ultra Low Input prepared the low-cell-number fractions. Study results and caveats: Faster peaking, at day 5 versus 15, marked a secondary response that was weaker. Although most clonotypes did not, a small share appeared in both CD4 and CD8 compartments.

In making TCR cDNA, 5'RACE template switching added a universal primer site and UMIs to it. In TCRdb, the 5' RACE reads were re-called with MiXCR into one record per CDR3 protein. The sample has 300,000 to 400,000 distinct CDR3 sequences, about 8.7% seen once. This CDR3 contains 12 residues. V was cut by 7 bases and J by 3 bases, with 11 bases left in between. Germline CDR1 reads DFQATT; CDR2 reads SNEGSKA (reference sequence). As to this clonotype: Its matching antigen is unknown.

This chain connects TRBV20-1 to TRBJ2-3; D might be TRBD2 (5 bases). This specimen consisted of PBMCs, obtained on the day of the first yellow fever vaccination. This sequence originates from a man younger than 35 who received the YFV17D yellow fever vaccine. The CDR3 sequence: CSGRLETDTQYF. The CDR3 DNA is TGCAGTGGGAGGCTAGAGACAGATACGCAGTATTTT.